A selection of T cell receptor beta chains follows, all from one sample in a study of T-cell reconstitution after alpha-beta-depleted transplantation in children. MiXCR, applied by TCRdb to the PCR reads, yields one record per CDR3 protein. The table lists some 500,000 distinct CDR3 sequences, around 19% of them singletons. The sample was PBMCs from the stem cell graft donor, taken from the stem cell graft. Receptors originate from a human donor who donated a stem cell graft to a child with acute lymphoblastic leukemia. Both conserved end residues are part of each CDR3. The D gene is left open where the match is weak. Expanded clones are given a class, and other clones once, few, many or no size at all.

j_call d_call clone_size v_call cdr3_nt cdr3_aa
TRBJ2-3 TRBD2 few TRBV6-1 TGTGCCAGCGGCGAGGAAGGGACTAGCGGCACAGATACGCAGTATTTT CASGEEGTSGTDTQYF
TRBJ2-6 - - TRBV7-8 TGTGCCAGCAGCTTAGCGTACGGGGTCCCCGTCCTGACTTTC CASSLAYGVPVLTF
TRBJ2-7 - - TRBV4-2 TGTGCCAGCAGCCAGGTCTTCCAGGGGCGACCCTACGAGCAGTACTTC CASSQVFQGRPYEQYF
TRBJ2-1 - - TRBV7-9 TGTGCCAGCAGCTTAGCGCCCGCGGTAGAGCAGTTCTTC CASSLAPAVEQFF
TRBJ2-7 - few TRBV12-3/TRBV12-4 TGTGCCAGCGGCCAGGGGCGCGAGCAGTACTTC CASGQGREQYF
TRBJ2-1 - - TRBV11-2 TGTGCCAGCAGCTTAGGTACCCCAGATGAGCAGTTCTTC CASSLGTPDEQFF
TRBJ2-1 TRBD2 - TRBV6-8 TGTGCCAGCAGTAATCCCGGGACTAGCGGGAGCGTCTCCTACAATGAGCAGTTCTTC CASSNPGTSGSVSYNEQFF
TRBJ2-7 - few TRBV7-8 TGTGCCAGCAGCTCGTCCCGGGACACATTTTACGAGCAGTACTTC CASSSSRDTFYEQYF
TRBJ2-7 - - TRBV3-1 TGTGCCAGCAGCCGACAGAGCTCCTACGAGCAGTACTTC CASSRQSSYEQYF
TRBJ2-1 TRBD2 few TRBV19 TGTGCCAGTAAAACAAGCGGGAGCTCCTACAATGAGCAGTTCTTC CASKTSGSSYNEQFF
TRBJ2-3 TRBD2 - TRBV3-1 TGTGCCAGCAGCCCGGTGACTAGCGGGTCCACAGATACGCAGTATTTT CASSPVTSGSTDTQYF
TRBJ2-7 - - TRBV7-6 TGTGCCAGCAGCTTCTCGAAGGGTCCCTACGAGCAGTACTTC CASSFSKGPYEQYF
TRBJ1-4 TRBD1 few TRBV10-3 TGTGCCATCAGTGGGACAGGGCGGGGTGAAAAACTGTTTTTT CAISGTGRGEKLFF
TRBJ2-7 TRBD2 - TRBV10-1 TGCGCCAGCAGTGAGTCGATCAGCGGGATTTCCTACGAGCAGTACTTC CASSESISGISYEQYF
TRBJ2-1 - - TRBV9 TGTGCCAGCAGCGTAGTCTCCAACATTTACAATGAGCAGTTCTTC CASSVVSNIYNEQFF
TRBJ2-7 TRBD1 few TRBV2 TGTGCCAGCAGGGGCTGGACAGGGAAATACGGCGAGCAGTACTTC CASRGWTGKYGEQYF
TRBJ2-3 - few TRBV24-1 TGTGCCACCGGATCTGTGCGGCGCACAGATACGCAGTATTTT CATGSVRRTDTQYF
TRBJ1-1 - few TRBV29-1 TGCAGCGTTGAAGACCGCGGGATGAACACTGAAGCTTTCTTT CSVEDRGMNTEAFF
TRBJ2-3 - few TRBV29-1 TGCAGCGTTGTTTTCTCTCGGGAGAAAGGCCCAGATACGCAGTATTTT CSVVFSREKGPDTQYF
TRBJ1-5 - few TRBV2 TGTGCCAGCACCCGGCCAGGGACCGAGCCCCAGCATTTT CASTRPGTEPQHF
TRBJ2-7 - many TRBV12-3/TRBV12-4 TGTGCCAGCAGTTCGGACTTGTTTCAGTACTTC CASSSDLFQYF
TRBJ2-7 - - TRBV5-6 TGTGCCAGCAGCTTGGAGGAGGGCCCTTCCGAGCAGTACTTC CASSLEEGPSEQYF